Listed below are T cell receptor beta chains from one sample, sequenced in a study of CDR3 diversity in severe acne. TCRdb independently ran MiXCR on the PCR reads; one entry per CDR3 protein. The repertoire includes more than 70,000 distinct CDR3 sequences, about half of them detected once, and about a tenth sits in the top ten. Sequencing was done on a sample of blood. All receptors derive from a male donor in good health, serving as a control. Both conserved end residues are part of each CDR3. Fields, in order: D gene, V gene, J gene, clone size, CDR3 protein, CDR3 DNA. D genes are given only for firm matches. A row's size may be missing; if present it is once, few, many or a size class.

d_call: -
v_call: TRBV10-2
j_call: TRBJ1-1
clone_size: -
cdr3_aa: CASKPGQDMNTEAFF
cdr3_nt: TGCGCCAGCAAACCCGGACAAGACATGAACACTGAAGCTTTCTTT

d_call: TRBD1
v_call: TRBV10-3
j_call: TRBJ1-1
clone_size: many
cdr3_aa: CAISDQMRQGTEAFF
cdr3_nt: TGTGCCATCAGTGACCAAATGCGACAGGGGACTGAAGCTTTCTTT

d_call: TRBD1
v_call: TRBV27
j_call: TRBJ1-2
clone_size: many
cdr3_aa: CASSSGQGVDYGYTF
cdr3_nt: TGTGCCAGCAGTTCGGGACAGGGGGTCGACTATGGCTACACCTTC

d_call: -
v_call: TRBV2
j_call: TRBJ1-1
clone_size: medium-sized
cdr3_aa: CASSDPGLMNTEAFF
cdr3_nt: TGTGCCAGCAGCGATCCGGGACTCATGAACACTGAAGCTTTCTTT

d_call: TRBD1
v_call: TRBV4-1
j_call: TRBJ1-1
clone_size: many
cdr3_aa: CASSPGQGADTEAFF
cdr3_nt: TGCGCCAGCAGTCCCGGACAGGGGGCGGACACTGAAGCTTTCTTT

d_call: TRBD1
v_call: TRBV24-1
j_call: TRBJ2-3
clone_size: many
cdr3_aa: CAATSGTGTDTQYF
cdr3_nt: TGTGCCGCTACATCCGGGACAGGCACAGATACGCAGTATTTT

d_call: -
v_call: TRBV20-1
j_call: TRBJ1-6
clone_size: -
cdr3_aa: CSAWVGNSPLHF
cdr3_nt: TGCAGTGCGTGGGTCGGGAATTCACCCCTCCACTTT

d_call: TRBD2
v_call: TRBV6-1
j_call: TRBJ2-2
clone_size: -
cdr3_aa: CASRKPYREGFTGELFF
cdr3_nt: TGTGCCAGCAGGAAACCCTACCGGGAGGGTTTCACCGGGGAGCTGTTTTTT

d_call: -
v_call: TRBV27
j_call: TRBJ2-7
clone_size: few
cdr3_aa: CASSFEGAYEQYF
cdr3_nt: TGTGCCAGCAGTTTCGAGGGGGCCTACGAGCAGTACTTC

d_call: TRBD2
v_call: TRBV5-1
j_call: TRBJ2-7
clone_size: -
cdr3_aa: CASGTSGKSYEQYF
cdr3_nt: TGCGCCAGCGGGACTAGCGGGAAATCCTACGAGCAGTACTTC

d_call: -
v_call: TRBV7-2
j_call: TRBJ2-2
clone_size: medium-sized
cdr3_aa: CASSRQGGAGELFF
cdr3_nt: TGTGCCAGCAGCCGACAGGGAGGCGCTGGGGAGCTGTTTTTT

d_call: TRBD2
v_call: TRBV7-2
j_call: TRBJ2-5
clone_size: -
cdr3_aa: CASSSRTSGTETQYF
cdr3_nt: TGTGCCAGCAGCTCCCGGACTAGCGGGACAGAGACCCAGTACTTC

d_call: -
v_call: TRBV27
j_call: TRBJ2-7
clone_size: many
cdr3_aa: CASSLSPAGTTYEQYF
cdr3_nt: TGTGCCAGCAGTTTATCCCCGGCAGGGACAACCTACGAGCAGTACTTC

d_call: -
v_call: TRBV19
j_call: TRBJ2-1
clone_size: many
cdr3_aa: CASSMPPAVASNEQFF
cdr3_nt: TGTGCCAGTAGTATGCCCCCCGCGGTAGCGAGCAATGAGCAGTTCTTC

d_call: -
v_call: TRBV2
j_call: TRBJ1-1
clone_size: -
cdr3_aa: CASIYGAEAFF
cdr3_nt: TGTGCCAGCATATACGGGGCTGAAGCTTTCTTT

d_call: TRBD2
v_call: TRBV7-3
j_call: TRBJ2-6
clone_size: few
cdr3_aa: CASSLLAGSSGANVLTF
cdr3_nt: TGTGCCAGCAGCTTACTAGCGGGGAGCTCTGGGGCCAACGTCCTGACTTTC

d_call: TRBD1
v_call: TRBV5-6
j_call: TRBJ1-2
clone_size: -
cdr3_aa: CASSQGARTDGYTF
cdr3_nt: TGTGCCAGCTCACAGGGGGCGCGAACGGATGGCTACACCTTC

d_call: -
v_call: TRBV15
j_call: TRBJ2-6
clone_size: few
cdr3_aa: CATSRGGGGANVLTF
cdr3_nt: TGTGCCACCAGCAGAGGGGGCGGTGGGGCCAACGTCCTGACTTTC

d_call: -
v_call: TRBV5-6
j_call: TRBJ1-6
clone_size: few
cdr3_aa: CASREGLSPLHF
cdr3_nt: TGTGCCAGCAGGGAGGGGCTCTCACCCCTCCACTTT

d_call: -
v_call: TRBV5-8
j_call: TRBJ2-3
clone_size: many
cdr3_aa: CASSLLTDTQYF
cdr3_nt: TGTGCCAGCAGCTTGTTGACAGATACGCAGTATTTT

d_call: -
v_call: TRBV12-3/TRBV12-4
j_call: TRBJ1-1
clone_size: -
cdr3_aa: CASSTRGGMNTEAFF
cdr3_nt: TGTGCCAGCAGTACCCGGGGGGGGATGAACACTGAAGCTTTCTTT

d_call: -
v_call: TRBV4-2
j_call: TRBJ2-7
clone_size: many
cdr3_aa: CASSPQVSYEQYF
cdr3_nt: TGTGCCAGCAGCCCACAGGTTTCCTACGAGCAGTACTTC

d_call: -
v_call: TRBV14
j_call: TRBJ1-2
clone_size: -
cdr3_aa: CASSQESGDFNYGYTF
cdr3_nt: TGTGCCAGCAGCCAAGAGTCGGGGGATTTTAACTATGGCTACACCTTC

d_call: TRBD2
v_call: TRBV20-1
j_call: TRBJ2-3
clone_size: many
cdr3_aa: CSARDPSGRGTDTQYF
cdr3_nt: TGCAGTGCTAGAGACCCTAGCGGGAGGGGCACAGATACGCAGTATTTT

d_call: -
v_call: TRBV7-8
j_call: TRBJ2-6
clone_size: -
cdr3_aa: CASSLPGLDFSGANVPTF
cdr3_nt: TGTGCCAGCAGCTTACCCGGATTGGATTTCTCTGGGGCCAACGTCCCGACTTTC

d_call: -
v_call: TRBV6-1
j_call: TRBJ1-6
clone_size: -
cdr3_aa: CASSLAGRSYNSPLHF
cdr3_nt: TGTGCCAGCAGCCTAGCGGGGAGGTCCTATAATTCACCCCTCCACTTT

d_call: -
v_call: TRBV2
j_call: TRBJ2-7
clone_size: -
cdr3_aa: CASTPRGRYEQYF
cdr3_nt: TGTGCCAGCACCCCAAGGGGGAGATACGAGCAGTACTTC

d_call: -
v_call: TRBV20-1
j_call: TRBJ1-6
clone_size: many
cdr3_aa: CSAPGGVGNSPLHF
cdr3_nt: TGCAGTGCCCCGGGGGGGGTCGGTAATTCACCCCTCCACTTT

d_call: -
v_call: TRBV28
j_call: TRBJ1-6
clone_size: -
cdr3_aa: CASEIRQYNSPLHF
cdr3_nt: TGTGCCAGCGAAATCCGACAGTATAATTCACCCCTCCACTTT

d_call: -
v_call: TRBV25-1
j_call: TRBJ1-4
clone_size: many
cdr3_aa: CASSESTDINEKLFF
cdr3_nt: TGTGCCAGCAGTGAATCCACGGACATTAATGAAAAACTGTTTTTT

d_call: -
v_call: TRBV4-2
j_call: TRBJ2-7
clone_size: medium-sized
cdr3_aa: CASSQGRTYEQYF
cdr3_nt: TGTGCCAGCAGCCAAGGCAGGACCTACGAGCAGTACTTC

d_call: -
v_call: TRBV28
j_call: TRBJ1-1
clone_size: many
cdr3_aa: CASSLGRNTEAFF
cdr3_nt: TGTGCCAGCAGTTTGGGGCGGAACACTGAAGCTTTCTTT